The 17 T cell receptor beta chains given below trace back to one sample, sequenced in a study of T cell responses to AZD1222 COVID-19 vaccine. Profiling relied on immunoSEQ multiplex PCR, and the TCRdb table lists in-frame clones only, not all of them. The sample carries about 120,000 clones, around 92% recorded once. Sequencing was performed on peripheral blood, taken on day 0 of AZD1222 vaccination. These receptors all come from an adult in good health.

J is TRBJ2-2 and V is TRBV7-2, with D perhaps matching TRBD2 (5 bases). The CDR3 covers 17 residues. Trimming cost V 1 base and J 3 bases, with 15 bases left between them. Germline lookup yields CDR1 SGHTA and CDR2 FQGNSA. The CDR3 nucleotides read TGTGCCAGCAGCTTAGTCGGTGGAACTAGTCACACCGGGGAGCTGTTTTTT. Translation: CASSLVGGTSHTGELFF.

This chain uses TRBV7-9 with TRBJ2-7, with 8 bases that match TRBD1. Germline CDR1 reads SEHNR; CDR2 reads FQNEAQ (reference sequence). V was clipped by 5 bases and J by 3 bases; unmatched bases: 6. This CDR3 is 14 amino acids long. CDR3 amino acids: CASSGQGPLYEQYF. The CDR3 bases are TGTGCCAGCAGCGGACAGGGCCCCCTCTACGAGCAGTACTTC.

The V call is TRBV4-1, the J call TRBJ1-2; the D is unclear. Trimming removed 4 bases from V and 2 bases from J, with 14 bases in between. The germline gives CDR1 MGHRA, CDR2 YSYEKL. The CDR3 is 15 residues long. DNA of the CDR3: TGCGCCAGCAGCCGCTCGGAGGTCGAAAACTATGGCTACACCTTC. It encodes CASSRSEVENYGYTF.

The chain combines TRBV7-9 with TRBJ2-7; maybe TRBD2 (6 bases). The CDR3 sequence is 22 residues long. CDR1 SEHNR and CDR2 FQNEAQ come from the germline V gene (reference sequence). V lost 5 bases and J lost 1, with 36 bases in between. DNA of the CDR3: TGTGCCAGCAGCACTACGAAGAGGAACGGGGCAGGGCGACTAGAAGGGTCCTACGAGCAGTACTTC. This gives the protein CASSTTKRNGAGRLEGSYEQYF.

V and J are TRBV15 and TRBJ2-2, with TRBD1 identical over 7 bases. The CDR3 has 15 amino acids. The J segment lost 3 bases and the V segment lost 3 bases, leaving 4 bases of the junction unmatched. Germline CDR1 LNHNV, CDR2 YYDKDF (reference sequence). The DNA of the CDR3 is TGTGCCACCAGCAGTGCAGACAGGGACACCGGGGAGCTGTTTTTT. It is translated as CATSSADRDTGELFF.

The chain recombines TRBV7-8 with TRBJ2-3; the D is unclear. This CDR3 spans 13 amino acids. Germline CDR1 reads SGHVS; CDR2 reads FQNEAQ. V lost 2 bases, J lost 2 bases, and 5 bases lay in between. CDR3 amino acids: CASSLPYTDTQYF. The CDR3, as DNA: TGTGCCAGCAGCTTACCCTACACAGATACGCAGTATTTT.

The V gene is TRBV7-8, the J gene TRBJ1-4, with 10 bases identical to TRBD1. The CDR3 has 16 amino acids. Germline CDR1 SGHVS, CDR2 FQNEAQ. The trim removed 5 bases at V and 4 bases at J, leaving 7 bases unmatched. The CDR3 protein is CASSPSGQGGNEKLFF. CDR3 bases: TGTGCCAGCAGCCCTTCCGGACAGGGGGGTAATGAAAAACTGTTTTTT.

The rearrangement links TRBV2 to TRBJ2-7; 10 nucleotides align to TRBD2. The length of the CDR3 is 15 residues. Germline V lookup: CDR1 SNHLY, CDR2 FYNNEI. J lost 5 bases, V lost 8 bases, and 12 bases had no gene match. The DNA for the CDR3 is TGTGCCAGCGGCGGACTAGCGGCGATGGAGGACGAGCAGTACTTC. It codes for CASGGLAAMEDEQYF.

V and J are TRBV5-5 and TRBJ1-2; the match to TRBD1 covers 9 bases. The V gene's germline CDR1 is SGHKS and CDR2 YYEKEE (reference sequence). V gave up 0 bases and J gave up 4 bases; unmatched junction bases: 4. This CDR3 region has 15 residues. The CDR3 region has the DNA TGTGCCAGCAGCTTGGTTACGACAGGGGGCTATGGCTACACCTTC. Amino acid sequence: CASSLVTTGGYGYTF. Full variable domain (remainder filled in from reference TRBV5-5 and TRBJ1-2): DAGVTQSPTHLIKTRGQQVTLRCSPISGHKSVSWYQQVLGQGPQFIFQYYEKEERGRGNFPDRFSARQFPNYSSELNVNALLLGDSALYLCASSLVTTGGYGYTFGSGTRLTVV.

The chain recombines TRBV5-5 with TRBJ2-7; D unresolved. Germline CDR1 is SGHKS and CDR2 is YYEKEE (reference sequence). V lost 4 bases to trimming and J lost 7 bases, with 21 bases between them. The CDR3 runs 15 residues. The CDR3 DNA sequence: TGTGCCAGCAGCCCCCGGCCGATACCTGGTCTTGAGCAGTACTTC. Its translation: CASSPRPIPGLEQYF. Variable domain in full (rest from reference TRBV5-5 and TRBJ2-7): DAGVTQSPTHLIKTRGQQVTLRCSPISGHKSVSWYQQVLGQGPQFIFQYYEKEERGRGNFPDRFSARQFPNYSSELNVNALLLGDSALYLCASSPRPIPGLEQYFGPGTRLTVT.

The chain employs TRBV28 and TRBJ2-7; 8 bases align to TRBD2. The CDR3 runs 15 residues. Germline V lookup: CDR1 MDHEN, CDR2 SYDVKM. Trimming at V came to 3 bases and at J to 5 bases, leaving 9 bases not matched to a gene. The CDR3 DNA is TGTGCCAGCAGTTTTGAAGCGGGGGCCAGACACGAGCAGTACTTC. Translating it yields CASSFEAGARHEQYF.

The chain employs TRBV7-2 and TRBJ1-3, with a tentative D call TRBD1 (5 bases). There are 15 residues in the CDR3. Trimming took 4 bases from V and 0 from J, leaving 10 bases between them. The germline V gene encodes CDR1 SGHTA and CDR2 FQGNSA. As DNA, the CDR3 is TGTGCCAGCAGCTACATGGGGGACTCTGGAAACACCATATATTTT. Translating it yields CASSYMGDSGNTIYF.

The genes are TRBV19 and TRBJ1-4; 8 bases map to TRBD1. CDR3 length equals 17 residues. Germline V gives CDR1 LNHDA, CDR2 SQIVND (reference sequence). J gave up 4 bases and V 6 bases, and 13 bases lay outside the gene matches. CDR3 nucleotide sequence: TGTGCCAGTAGCGCGGGACAGGAGTTGTGGATTAATGAAAAACTGTTTTTT. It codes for CASSAGQELWINEKLFF.

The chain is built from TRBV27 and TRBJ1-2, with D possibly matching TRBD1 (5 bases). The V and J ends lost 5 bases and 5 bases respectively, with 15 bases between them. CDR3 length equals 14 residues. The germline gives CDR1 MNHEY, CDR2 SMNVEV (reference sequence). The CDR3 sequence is CASSPNRIPYGYTF. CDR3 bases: TGTGCCAGCAGTCCAAACAGGATCCCATATGGCTACACCTTC.

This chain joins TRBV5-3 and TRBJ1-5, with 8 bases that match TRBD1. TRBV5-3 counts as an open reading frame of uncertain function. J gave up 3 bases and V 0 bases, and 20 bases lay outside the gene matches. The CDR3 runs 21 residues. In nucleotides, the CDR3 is TGTGCCAGAAGCTTGGTAGCCAGGGGGCCGTTTTGGCAATCACACAATCAGCCCCAGCATTTT. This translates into CARSLVARGPFWQSHNQPQHF.

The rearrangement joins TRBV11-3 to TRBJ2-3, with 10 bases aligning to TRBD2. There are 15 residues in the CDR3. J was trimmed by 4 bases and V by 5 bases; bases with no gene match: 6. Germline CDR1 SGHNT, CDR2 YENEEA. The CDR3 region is CASSRAGGPSDTQYF. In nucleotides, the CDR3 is TGTGCCAGCAGCCGAGCGGGGGGGCCATCAGATACGCAGTATTTT. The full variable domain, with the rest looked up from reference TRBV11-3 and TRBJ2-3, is EAGVVQSPRYKIIEKKQPVAFWCNPISGHNTLYWYLQNLGQGPELLIRYENEEAVDDSQLPKDRFSAERLKGVDSTLKIQPAELGDSAVYLCASSRAGGPSDTQYFGPGTRLTVL.

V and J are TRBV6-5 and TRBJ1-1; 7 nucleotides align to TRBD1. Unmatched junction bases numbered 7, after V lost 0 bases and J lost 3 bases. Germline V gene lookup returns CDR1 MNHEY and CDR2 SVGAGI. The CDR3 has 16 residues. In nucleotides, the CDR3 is TGTGCCAGCAGTTACTCGACAGGGAACCTGTACACTGAAGCTTTCTTT. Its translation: CASSYSTGNLYTEAFF.